This record concerns one T cell receptor beta chain sequence. What it binds is not known. These data originate in a study of cytomegalovirus exposure and HLA in healthy donors. The study's findings and limits: The authors enumerated roughly 160 TCR beta chains as linked to cytomegalovirus. A later analysis reported that several of the most significant clusters appeared to be linked to common viral pathogens, among them Epstein-Barr virus.

Researchers ran the PCR with 60 Vbeta and 13 Jbeta primers. Sequencing used immunoSEQ multiplex PCR; TCRdb keeps in-frame clones, though not all of them. The table includes approximately 220,000 clones, about 74% detected once. Per the germline V gene, CDR1 is PRHDT and CDR2 is FYEKMQ (reference sequence). This CDR3 has 17 amino acids. Between the trimmed V and J ends, which lost 5 bases and 0 bases, there was a span of 17 bases. The sample taken for sequencing was PBMCs. The receptor was isolated from a man aged 35-49 years in good health and CMV-seronegative. This rearrangement joins TRBV13 to TRBJ2-1; D possibly corresponds to TRBD1 (6 bases). The chain's CDR3 is CASSADRGVSSYNEQFF. CDR3 nucleotides: TGTGCCAGCAGCGCGGACAGAGGTGTTAGCTCCTACAATGAGCAGTTCTTC.